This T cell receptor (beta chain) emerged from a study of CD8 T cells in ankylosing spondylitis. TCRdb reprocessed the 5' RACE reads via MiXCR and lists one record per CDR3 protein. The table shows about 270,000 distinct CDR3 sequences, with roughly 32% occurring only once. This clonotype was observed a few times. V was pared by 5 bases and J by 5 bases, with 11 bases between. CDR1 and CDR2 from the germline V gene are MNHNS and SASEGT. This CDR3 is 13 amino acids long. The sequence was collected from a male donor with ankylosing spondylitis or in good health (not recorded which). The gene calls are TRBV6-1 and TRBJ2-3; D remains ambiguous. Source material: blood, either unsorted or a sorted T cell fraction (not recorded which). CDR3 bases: TGTGCCAGCAGTAGGAAAACGAGAGATACGCAGTATTTT. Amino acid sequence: CASSRKTRDTQYF.